The present T cell receptor (beta chain) was sequenced within a study of blood T cell repertoires in COVID-19. The data were produced by immunoSEQ multiplex PCR, yet TCRdb's version contains in-frame clones alone and is incomplete. The data contain about 220,000 clones, roughly 80% of them singletons. The V end lost 6 bases, the J end lost 7 bases, and 10 bases lay between the germline ends. The CDR3 has 11 amino acids. CDR1 MNHEY and CDR2 SVGAGI come from the germline V gene. The source material was peripheral blood. The V gene is TRBV6-5, the J gene TRBJ2-7; no definite D call. This TCR came from a woman between 65 and 79 years old with COVID-19, enrolled during active disease. This chain's CDR3 is CASRQEYEQYF. The CDR3 DNA reads as TGTGCCAGCAGGCAAGAGTATGAGCAGTACTTC.